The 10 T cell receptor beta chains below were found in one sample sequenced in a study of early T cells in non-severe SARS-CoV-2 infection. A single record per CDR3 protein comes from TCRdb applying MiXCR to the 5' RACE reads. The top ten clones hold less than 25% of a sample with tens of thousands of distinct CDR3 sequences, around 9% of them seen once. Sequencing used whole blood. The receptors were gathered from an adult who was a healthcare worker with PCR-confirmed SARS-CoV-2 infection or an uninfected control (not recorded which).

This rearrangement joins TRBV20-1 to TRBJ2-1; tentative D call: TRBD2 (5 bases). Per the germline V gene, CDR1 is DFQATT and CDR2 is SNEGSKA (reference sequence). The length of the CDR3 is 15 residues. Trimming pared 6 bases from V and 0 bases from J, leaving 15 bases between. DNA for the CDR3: TGCAGTGCAAGGAGCGGCCCGAGCTCCTACAATGAGCAGTTCTTC. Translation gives CSARSGPSSYNEQFF.

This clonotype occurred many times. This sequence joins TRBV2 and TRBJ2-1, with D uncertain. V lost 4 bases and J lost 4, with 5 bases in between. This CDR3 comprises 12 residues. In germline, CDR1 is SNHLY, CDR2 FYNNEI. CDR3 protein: CASSGRYNEQFF. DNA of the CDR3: TGTGCCAGCAGTGGCAGATACAATGAGCAGTTCTTC.

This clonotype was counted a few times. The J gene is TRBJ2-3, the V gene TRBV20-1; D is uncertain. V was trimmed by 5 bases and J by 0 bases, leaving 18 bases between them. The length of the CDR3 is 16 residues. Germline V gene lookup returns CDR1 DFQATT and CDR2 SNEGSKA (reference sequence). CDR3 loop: CSAGAIRPVSTDTQYF. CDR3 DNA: TGCAGTGCTGGTGCGATCCGGCCCGTTAGCACAGATACGCAGTATTTT.

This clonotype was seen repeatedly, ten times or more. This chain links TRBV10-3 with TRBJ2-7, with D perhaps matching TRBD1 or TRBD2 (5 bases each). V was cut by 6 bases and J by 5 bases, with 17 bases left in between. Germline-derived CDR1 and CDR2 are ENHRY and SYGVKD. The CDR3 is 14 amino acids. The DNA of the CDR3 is TGTGCCATCAGCGAGGGACGGCCTAGAGACGAGCAGTACTTC. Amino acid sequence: CAISEGRPRDEQYF.

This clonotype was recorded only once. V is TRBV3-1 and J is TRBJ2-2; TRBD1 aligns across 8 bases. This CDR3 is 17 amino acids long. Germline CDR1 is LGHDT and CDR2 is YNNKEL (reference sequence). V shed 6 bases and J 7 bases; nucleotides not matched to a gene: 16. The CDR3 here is CASSLHRGRGRDGELFF. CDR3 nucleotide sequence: TGTGCCAGCAGTCTGCATCGCGGCAGGGGGCGCGACGGGGAGCTGTTTTTT.

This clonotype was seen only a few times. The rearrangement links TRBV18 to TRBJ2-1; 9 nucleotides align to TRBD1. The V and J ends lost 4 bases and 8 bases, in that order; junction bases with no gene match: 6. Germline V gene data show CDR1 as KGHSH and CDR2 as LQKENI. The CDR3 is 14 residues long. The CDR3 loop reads CASSQPGQGYEQFF. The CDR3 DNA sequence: TGTGCCAGCTCACAACCGGGACAGGGCTATGAGCAGTTCTTC.

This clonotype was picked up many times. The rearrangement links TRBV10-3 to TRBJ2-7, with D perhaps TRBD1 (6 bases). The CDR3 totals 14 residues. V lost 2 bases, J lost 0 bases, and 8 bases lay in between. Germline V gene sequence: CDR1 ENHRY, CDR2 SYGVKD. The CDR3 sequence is CAISEDRSSYEQYF. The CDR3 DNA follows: TGTGCCATCAGTGAGGACAGGAGCTCCTACGAGCAGTACTTC.

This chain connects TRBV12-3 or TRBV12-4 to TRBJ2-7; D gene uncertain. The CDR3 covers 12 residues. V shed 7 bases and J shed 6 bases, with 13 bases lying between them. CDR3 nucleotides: TGTGCCAGCATTGATTTAGCCGGCGAGCAGTACTTC. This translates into CASIDLAGEQYF.

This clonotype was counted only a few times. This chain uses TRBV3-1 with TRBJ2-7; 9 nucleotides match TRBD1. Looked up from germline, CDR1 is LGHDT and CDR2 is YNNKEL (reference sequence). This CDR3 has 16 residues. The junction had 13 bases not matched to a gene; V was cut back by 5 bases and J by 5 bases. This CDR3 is CASSSEPGQGWHEQYF. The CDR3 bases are TGTGCCAGCAGCTCTGAACCGGGACAGGGTTGGCACGAGCAGTACTTC.

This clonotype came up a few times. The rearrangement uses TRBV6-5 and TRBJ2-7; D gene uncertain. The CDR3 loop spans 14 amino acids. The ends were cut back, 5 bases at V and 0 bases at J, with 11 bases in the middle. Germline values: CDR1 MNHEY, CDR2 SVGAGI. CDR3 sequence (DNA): TGTGCCAGCAGTGACCGGACGGGCTCCTACGAGCAGTACTTC. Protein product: CASSDRTGSYEQYF.